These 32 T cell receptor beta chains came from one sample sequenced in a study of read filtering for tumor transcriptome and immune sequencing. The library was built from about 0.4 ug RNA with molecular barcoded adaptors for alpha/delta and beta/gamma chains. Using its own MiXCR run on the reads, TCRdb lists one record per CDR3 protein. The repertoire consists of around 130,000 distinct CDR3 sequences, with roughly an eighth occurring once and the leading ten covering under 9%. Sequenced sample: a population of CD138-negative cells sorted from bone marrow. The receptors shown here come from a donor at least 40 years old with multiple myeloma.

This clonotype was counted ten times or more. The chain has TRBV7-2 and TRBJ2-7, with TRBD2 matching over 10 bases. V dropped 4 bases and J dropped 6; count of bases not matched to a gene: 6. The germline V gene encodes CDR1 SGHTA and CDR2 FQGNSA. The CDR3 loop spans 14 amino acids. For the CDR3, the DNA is TGTGCCAGCAGCTCCGTAGGACTAGCGGTCGAGCAGTACTTC. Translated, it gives CASSSVGLAVEQYF.

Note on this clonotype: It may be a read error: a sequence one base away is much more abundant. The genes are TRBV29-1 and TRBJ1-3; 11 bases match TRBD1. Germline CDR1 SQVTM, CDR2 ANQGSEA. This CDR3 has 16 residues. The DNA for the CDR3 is TGCAGCGTTGAGGGTGGACAGGGGGCCTCTGGAAACACCATGTATTTT. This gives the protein CSVEGGQGASGNTMYF.

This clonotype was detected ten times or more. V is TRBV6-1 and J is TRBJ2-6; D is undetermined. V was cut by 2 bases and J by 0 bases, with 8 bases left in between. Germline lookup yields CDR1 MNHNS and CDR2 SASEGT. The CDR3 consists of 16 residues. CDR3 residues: CASSEFISSGANVLTF. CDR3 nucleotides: TGTGCCAGCAGTGAATTCATCAGCTCTGGGGCCAACGTCCTGACTTTC.

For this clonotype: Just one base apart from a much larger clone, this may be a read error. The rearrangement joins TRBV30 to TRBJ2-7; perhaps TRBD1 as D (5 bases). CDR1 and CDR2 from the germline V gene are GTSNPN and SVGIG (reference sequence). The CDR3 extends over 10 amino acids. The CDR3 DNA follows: TGTGCCGTGGGGCCCTACGAGCAGTGCTTC. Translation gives CAVGPYEQCF.

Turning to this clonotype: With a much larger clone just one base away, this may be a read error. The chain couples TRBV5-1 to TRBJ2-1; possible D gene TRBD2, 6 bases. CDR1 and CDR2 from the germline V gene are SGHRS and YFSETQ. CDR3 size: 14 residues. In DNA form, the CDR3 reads TGCGCCGGCAGCCCAGGGACTTCCAGCGATGAGCAGTTCTTC. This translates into CAGSPGTSSDEQFF.

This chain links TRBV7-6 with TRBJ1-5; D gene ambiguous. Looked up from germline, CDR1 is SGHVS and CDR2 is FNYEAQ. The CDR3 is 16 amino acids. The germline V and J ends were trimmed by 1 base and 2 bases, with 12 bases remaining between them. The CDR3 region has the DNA TGTGCCAGCAGCTTAGGTGGCGGGAGGGGCAATCAGCCCCAGCATTTT. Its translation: CASSLGGGRGNQPQHF.

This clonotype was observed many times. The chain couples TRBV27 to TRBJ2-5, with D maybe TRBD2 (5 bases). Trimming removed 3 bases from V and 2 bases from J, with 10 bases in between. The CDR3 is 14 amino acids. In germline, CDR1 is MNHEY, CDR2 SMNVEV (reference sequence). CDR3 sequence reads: CASSFRWTQETQYF. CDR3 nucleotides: TGTGCCAGCAGTTTCAGGTGGACTCAAGAGACCCAGTACTTC.

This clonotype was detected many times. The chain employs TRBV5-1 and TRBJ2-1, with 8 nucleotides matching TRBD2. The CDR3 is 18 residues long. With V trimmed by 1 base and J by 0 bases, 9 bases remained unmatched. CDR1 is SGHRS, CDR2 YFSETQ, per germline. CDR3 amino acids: CASSLTLAVSSSYNEQFF. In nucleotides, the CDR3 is TGCGCCAGCAGCTTGACACTAGCGGTATCGAGCTCCTACAATGAGCAGTTCTTC.

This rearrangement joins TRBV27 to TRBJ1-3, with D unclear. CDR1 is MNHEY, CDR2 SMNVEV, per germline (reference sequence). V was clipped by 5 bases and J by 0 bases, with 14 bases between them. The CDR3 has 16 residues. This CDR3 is CASSPRDVSSGNTIYF. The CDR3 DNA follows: TGTGCCAGCAGTCCCCGGGATGTTAGCTCTGGAAACACCATATATTTT.

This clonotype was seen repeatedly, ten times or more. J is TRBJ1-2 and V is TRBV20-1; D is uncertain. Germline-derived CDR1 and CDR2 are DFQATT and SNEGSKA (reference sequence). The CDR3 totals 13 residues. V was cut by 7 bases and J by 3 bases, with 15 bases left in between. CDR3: CSVSDGEDYGYTF. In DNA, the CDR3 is TGCAGTGTTTCGGACGGGGAGGACTATGGCTACACCTTC.

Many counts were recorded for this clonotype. CDR3 sequence (DNA): TGTGCCAGCAGCTCAGTGCGGGACTCCCCCCCCTACAATGAGCAGTTCTTC. It specifies CASSSVRDSPPYNEQFF. V gene TRBV7-9 combines with J gene TRBJ2-1; possible D gene TRBD2, 6 bases. With 4 bases removed from V and 2 bases from J, the gap between germline ends came to 18 bases. The germline CDR1 and CDR2 sequences are SEHNR and FQNEAQ (reference sequence). The CDR3 covers 17 residues. The complete variable domain, with remaining parts taken from reference TRBV7-9 and TRBJ2-1, reads DTGVSQNPRHKITKRGQNVTFRCDPISEHNRLYWYRQTLGQGPEFLTYFQNEAQLEKSRLLSDRFSAERPKGSFSTLEIQRTEQGDSAMYLCASSSVRDSPPYNEQFFGPGTRLTVL.

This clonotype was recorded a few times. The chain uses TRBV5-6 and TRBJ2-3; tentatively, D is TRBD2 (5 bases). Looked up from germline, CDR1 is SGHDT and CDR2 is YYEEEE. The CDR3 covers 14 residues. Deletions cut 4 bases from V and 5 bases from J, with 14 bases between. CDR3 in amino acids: CASSRTLPGDTQYF. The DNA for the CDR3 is TGTGCCAGCAGCAGGACTCTACCCGGAGATACGCAGTATTTT.

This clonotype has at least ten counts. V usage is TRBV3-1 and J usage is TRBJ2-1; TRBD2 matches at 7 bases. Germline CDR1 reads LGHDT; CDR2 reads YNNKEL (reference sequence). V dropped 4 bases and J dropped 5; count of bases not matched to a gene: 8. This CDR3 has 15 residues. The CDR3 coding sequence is TGTGCCAGCAGCCCCGGGCTAGCGGCAAACAATGAGCAGTTCTTC. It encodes CASSPGLAANNEQFF.

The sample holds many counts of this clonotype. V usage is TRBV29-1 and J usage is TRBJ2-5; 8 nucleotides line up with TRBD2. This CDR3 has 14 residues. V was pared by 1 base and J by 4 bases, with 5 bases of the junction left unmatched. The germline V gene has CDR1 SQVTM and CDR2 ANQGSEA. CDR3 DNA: TGCAGCGTTGAAGTCCCCGGGGGGGGAGAGACCCAGTACTTC. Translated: CSVEVPGGGETQYF.

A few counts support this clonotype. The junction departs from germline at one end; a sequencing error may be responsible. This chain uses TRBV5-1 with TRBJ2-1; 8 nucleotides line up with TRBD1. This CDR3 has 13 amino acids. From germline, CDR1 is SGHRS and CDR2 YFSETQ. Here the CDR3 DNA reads TGCGCCAGCAGGGACAGGGTTTACAGTGAGCAGTTCTTC. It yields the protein CASRDRVYSEQFF. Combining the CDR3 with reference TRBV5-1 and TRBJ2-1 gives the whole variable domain KAGVTQTPRYLIKTRGQQVTLSCSPISGHRSVSWYQQTPGQGLQFLFEYFSETQRNKGNFPGRFSGRQFSNSRSEMNVSTLELGDSALYLCASRDRVYSEQFFGPGTRLTVL.

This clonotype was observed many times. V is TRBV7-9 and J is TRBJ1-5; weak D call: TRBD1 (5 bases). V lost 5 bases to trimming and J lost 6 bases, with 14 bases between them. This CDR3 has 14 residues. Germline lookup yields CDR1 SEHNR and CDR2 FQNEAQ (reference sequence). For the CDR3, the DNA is TGTGCCAGCAGCGACTCAGGGATAGGTCAGCCCCAGCATTTT. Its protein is CASSDSGIGQPQHF. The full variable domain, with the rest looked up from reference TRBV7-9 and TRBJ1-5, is DTGVSQNPRHKITKRGQNVTFRCDPISEHNRLYWYRQTLGQGPEFLTYFQNEAQLEKSRLLSDRFSAERPKGSFSTLEIQRTEQGDSAMYLCASSDSGIGQPQHFGDGTRLSIL.

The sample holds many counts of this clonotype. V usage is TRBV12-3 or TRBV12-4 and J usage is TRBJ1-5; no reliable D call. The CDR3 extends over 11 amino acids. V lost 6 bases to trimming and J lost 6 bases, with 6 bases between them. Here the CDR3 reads CASSNGQPQHF. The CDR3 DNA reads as TGTGCCAGCAGCAACGGTCAGCCCCAGCATTTT.

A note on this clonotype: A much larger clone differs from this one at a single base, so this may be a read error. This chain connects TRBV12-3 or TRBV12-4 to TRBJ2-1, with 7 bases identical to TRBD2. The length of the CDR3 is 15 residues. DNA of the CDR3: TGTGCCAGCGGGGGGGGGATAAGCTCCTACAATGGGCAGTTCTTC. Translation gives CASGGGISSYNGQFF.

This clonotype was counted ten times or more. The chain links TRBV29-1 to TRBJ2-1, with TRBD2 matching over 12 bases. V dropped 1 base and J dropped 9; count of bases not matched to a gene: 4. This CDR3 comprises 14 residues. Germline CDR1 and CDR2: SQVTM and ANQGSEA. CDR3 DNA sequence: TGCAGCGTTGAAGTTCTAGCGGGGGGGGTTGAGCAGTTCTTC. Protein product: CSVEVLAGGVEQFF.

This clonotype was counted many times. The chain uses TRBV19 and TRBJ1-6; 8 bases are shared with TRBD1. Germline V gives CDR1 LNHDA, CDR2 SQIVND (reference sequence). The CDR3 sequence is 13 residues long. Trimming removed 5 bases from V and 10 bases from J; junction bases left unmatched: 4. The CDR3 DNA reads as TGTGCCAGTAGTGTTCAGGGGGCATCACCCCTCCACTTT. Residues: CASSVQGASPLHF. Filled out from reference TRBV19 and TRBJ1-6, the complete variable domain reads DGGITQSPKYLFRKEGQNVTLSCEQNLNHDAMYWYRQDPGQGLRLIYYSQIVNDFQKGDIAEGYSVSREKKESFPLTVTSAQKNPTAFYLCASSVQGASPLHFGNGTRLTVT.

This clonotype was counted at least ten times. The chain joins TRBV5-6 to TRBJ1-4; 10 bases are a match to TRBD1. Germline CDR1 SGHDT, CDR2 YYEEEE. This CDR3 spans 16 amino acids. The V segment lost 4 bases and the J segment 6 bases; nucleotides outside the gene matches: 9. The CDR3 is CASSATGGLVYEKLFF. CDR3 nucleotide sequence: TGTGCCAGCAGCGCGACAGGGGGCCTCGTCTATGAAAAACTGTTTTTT. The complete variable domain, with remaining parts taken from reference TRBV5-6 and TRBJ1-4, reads DAGVTQSPTHLIKTRGQQVTLRCSPKSGHDTVSWYQQALGQGPQFIFQYYEEEERQRGNFPDRFSGHQFPNYSSELNVNALLLGDSALYLCASSATGGLVYEKLFFGSGTQLSVL.

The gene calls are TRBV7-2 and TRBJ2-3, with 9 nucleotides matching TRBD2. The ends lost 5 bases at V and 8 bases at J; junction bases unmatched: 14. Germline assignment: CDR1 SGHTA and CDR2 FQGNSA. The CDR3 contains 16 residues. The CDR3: CASSPLRVFSGGTQYF. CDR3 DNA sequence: TGTGCCAGCAGCCCCCTTAGGGTATTTAGCGGGGGTACGCAGTATTTT.

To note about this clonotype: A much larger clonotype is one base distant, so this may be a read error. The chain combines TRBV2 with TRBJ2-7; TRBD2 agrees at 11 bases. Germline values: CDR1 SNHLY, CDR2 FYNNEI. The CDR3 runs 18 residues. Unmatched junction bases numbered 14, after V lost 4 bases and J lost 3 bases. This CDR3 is CASSVQGFTSGSFYEQYF. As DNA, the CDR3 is TGTGCCAGCAGTGTCCAGGGTTTCACTAGCGGGAGTTTCTACGAGCAGTACTTC. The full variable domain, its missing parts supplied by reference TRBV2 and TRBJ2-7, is EPEVTQTPSHQVTQMGQEVILRCVPISNHLYFYWYRQILGQKVEFLVSFYNNEISEKSEIFDDQFSVERPDGSNFTLKIRSTKLEDSAMYFCASSVQGFTSGSFYEQYFGPGTRLTVT.

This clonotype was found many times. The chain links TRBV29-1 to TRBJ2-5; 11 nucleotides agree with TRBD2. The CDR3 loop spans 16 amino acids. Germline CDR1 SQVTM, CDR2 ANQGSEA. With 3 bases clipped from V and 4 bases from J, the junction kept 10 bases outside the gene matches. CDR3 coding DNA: TGCAGCGTTGAGGGGGGTAGCGGGAGGGCCGGAGAGACCCAGTACTTC. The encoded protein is CSVEGGSGRAGETQYF.

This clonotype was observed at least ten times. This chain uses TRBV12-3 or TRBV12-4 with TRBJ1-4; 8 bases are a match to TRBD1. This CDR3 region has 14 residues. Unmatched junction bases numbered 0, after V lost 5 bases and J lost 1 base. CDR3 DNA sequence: TGTGCCAGCAGTGGACAGGGAACTAATGAAAAACTGTTTTTT. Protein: CASSGQGTNEKLFF.

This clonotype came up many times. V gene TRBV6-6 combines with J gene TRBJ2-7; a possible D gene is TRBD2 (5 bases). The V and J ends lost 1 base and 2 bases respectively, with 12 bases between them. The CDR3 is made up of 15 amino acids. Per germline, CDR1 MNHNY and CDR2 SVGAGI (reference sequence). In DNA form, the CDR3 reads TGTGCCAGCAGTTACTTACTAGAAACTCCCTACGAGCAGTACTTC. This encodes CASSYLLETPYEQYF.

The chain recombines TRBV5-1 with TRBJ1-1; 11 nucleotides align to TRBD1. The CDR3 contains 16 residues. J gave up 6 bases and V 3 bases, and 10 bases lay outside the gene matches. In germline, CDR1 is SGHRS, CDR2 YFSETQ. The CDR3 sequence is CASSSGQGGSVAEAFF. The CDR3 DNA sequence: TGCGCCAGCAGCTCGGGACAGGGGGGGTCCGTCGCTGAAGCTTTCTTT. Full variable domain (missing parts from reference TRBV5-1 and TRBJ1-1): KAGVTQTPRYLIKTRGQQVTLSCSPISGHRSVSWYQQTPGQGLQFLFEYFSETQRNKGNFPGRFSGRQFSNSRSEMNVSTLELGDSALYLCASSSGQGGSVAEAFFGQGTRLTVV.

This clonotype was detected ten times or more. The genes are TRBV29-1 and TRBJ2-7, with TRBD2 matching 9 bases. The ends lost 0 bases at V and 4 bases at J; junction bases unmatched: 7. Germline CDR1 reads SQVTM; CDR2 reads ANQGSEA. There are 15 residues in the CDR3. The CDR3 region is CSVEDRASGMYEQYF. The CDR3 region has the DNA TGCAGCGTTGAAGATCGGGCTAGCGGGATGTACGAGCAGTACTTC.

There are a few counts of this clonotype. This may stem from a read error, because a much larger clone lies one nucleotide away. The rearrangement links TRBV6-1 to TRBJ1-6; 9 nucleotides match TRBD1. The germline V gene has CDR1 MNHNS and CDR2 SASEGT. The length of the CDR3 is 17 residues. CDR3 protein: CASSAPSGGTGNSPRHF. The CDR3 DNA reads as TGTGCCAGCAGTGCTCCCTCTGGAGGGACAGGGAATTCACCCCGCCACTTT.

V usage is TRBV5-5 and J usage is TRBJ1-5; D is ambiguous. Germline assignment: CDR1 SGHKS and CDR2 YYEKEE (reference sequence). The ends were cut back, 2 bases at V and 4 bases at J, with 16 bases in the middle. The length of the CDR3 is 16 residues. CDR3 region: CASSLEGSVGNQPQHF. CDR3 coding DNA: TGTGCCAGCAGCTTAGAGGGATCCGTGGGGAATCAGCCCCAGCATTTT.

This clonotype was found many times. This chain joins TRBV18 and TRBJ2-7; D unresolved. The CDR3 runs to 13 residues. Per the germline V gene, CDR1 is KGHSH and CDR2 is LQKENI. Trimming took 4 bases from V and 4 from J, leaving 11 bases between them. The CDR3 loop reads CASSLDFGYEQYF. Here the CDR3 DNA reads TGTGCCAGCTCACTCGATTTCGGGTACGAGCAGTACTTC. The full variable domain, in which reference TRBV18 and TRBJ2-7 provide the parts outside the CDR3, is NAGVMQNPRHLVRRRGQEARLRCSPMKGHSHVYWYRQLPEEGLKFMVYLQKENIIDESGMPKERFSAEFPKEGPSILRIQQVVRGDSAAYFCASSLDFGYEQYFGPGTRLTVT.

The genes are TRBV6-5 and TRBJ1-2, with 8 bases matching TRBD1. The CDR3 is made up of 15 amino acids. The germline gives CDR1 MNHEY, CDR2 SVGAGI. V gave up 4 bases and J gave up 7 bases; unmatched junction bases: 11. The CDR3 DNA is TGTGCCAGCAGTTCCGAAGACAGGGGCGGTCTTGGCTACACCTTC. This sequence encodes CASSSEDRGGLGYTF.